This T cell receptor (beta chain) was captured in a study of blood T cell repertoires in COVID-19. This clone showed up just once. V was pared by 0 bases and J by 5 bases, with 11 bases between. The CDR3 is 15 residues long. Method: immunoSEQ multiplex PCR; TCRdb's copy keeps in-frame clones and lacks some. The sample lists about 670,000 clones, just under 90% occurring once. The receptor's source is a woman younger than 30 with acute or convalescent COVID-19. Sequencing was performed on peripheral blood. V and J are TRBV23-1 and TRBJ2-1, with D maybe TRBD2 (5 bases). TRBV23-1 is treated as an ORF (open reading frame) with a function not yet certain. The CDR3 protein is CASSQSKGANNEQFF. CDR3 coding DNA: TGCGCCAGCAGTCAATCGAAGGGAGCGAACAATGAGCAGTTCTTC.